Listed here are 18 T cell receptor beta chains from one sample, sequenced in a study of blood T cell repertoires in COVID-19. Generated by immunoSEQ multiplex PCR, the TCRdb table keeps only in-frame clones and is missing some. The table records around 300,000 clones, about nine tenths of them present only once. The source material was PBMCs or T cells enriched from blood (not recorded which). The receptor set was obtained from a woman under 40 who had recovered from COVID-19.

The chain is built from TRBV7-3 and TRBJ2-7, with 8 bases fitting TRBD1. Germline CDR1 and CDR2: SGHTA and FQGTGA. The trim removed 4 bases at V and 5 bases at J, leaving 7 bases unmatched. The CDR3 has 14 residues. CDR3 bases: TGTGCCAGCAGCTCCCGGACAGGGTTGGACGAGCAGTACTTC. This gives the protein CASSSRTGLDEQYF.

The chain uses TRBV5-1 and TRBJ1-5, with D unclear. The CDR3 runs 15 residues. Germline CDR1 and CDR2: SGHRS and YFSETQ. V shed 0 bases and J shed 0 bases, with 7 bases lying between them. The CDR3 sequence: CASSLEEGSNQPQHF. The CDR3 DNA reads TGCGCCAGCAGCTTGGAAGAGGGTAGCAATCAGCCCCAGCATTTT.

The chain joins TRBV15 to TRBJ1-3; D not certain. V gave up 5 bases and J gave up 1 base, with 9 bases separating them. CDR1 and CDR2 from the germline V gene are LNHNV and YYDKDF (reference sequence). The CDR3 totals 14 residues. The CDR3 DNA is TGTGCCACCAGCGTGTGGGAGTCTGGAAACACCATATATTTT. As protein: CATSVWESGNTIYF.

The chain employs TRBV11-2 and TRBJ1-2; 8 positions match TRBD1. CDR1 SGHAT and CDR2 FQNNGV come from the germline V gene. Trimming cost V 1 base and J 8 bases; bases outside gene matches: 12. The CDR3 has 16 residues. CDR3 nucleotide sequence: TGTGCCAGCAGCTTAGTTTGGTTGGACAGGGATCGCGGCTACACCTTC. Translated: CASSLVWLDRDRGYTF.

The chain uses TRBV5-1 and TRBJ2-7; D ambiguous. The V end lost 0 bases, the J end lost 3 bases, and 7 bases lay between the germline ends. The CDR3 has 13 amino acids. Germline V gives CDR1 SGHRS, CDR2 YFSETQ. The CDR3 region is CASSLGRNYEQYF. DNA for the CDR3: TGCGCCAGCAGCTTGGGTAGAAACTACGAGCAGTACTTC.

The rearrangement uses TRBV27 and TRBJ1-5, with D uncertain. The length of the CDR3 is 13 residues. V was shortened by 3 bases and J by 4 bases, with 7 bases between the two germline ends. The germline V gene has CDR1 MNHEY and CDR2 SMNVEV (reference sequence). Here the CDR3 DNA reads TGTGCCAGCAGTTTTACCGGGAATCAGCCCCAGCATTTT. This gives the protein CASSFTGNQPQHF.

The J gene is TRBJ2-2, the V gene TRBV19; 11 nucleotides agree with TRBD1. This CDR3 is 16 amino acids long. Germline values: CDR1 LNHDA, CDR2 SQIVND (reference sequence). Trimming removed 4 bases from V and 3 bases from J; junction bases left unmatched: 4. In DNA, the CDR3 is TGTGCCAGTAGTACGGGGACAGGGGGAGACACCGGGGAGCTGTTTTTT. It is translated as CASSTGTGGDTGELFF.

The V and J genes are TRBV6-5 and TRBJ1-3, with D maybe TRBD1 (5 bases). The V gene lost 5 bases and the J gene lost 2 bases, with 10 bases spanning the gap. The CDR3 loop spans 14 amino acids. In germline, CDR1 is MNHEY, CDR2 SVGAGI. Here the CDR3 DNA reads TGTGCCAGCAGTCCTTCGGGGGCTGGAAACACCATATATTTT. Protein sequence: CASSPSGAGNTIYF.

CDR3 in amino acids: CASSWDRGGYGYTF. The DNA for the CDR3 is TGTGCCAGCAGCTGGGACAGGGGTGGCTATGGCTACACCTTC. The rearrangement uses TRBV7-3 and TRBJ1-2; 10 bases align to TRBD1. From germline, CDR1 is SGHTA and CDR2 FQGTGA. CDR3 length: 14 amino acids. The ends lost 4 bases at V and 4 bases at J; junction bases unmatched: 3.

The chain joins TRBV27 to TRBJ2-1; 9 nucleotides align to TRBD1. Germline assignment: CDR1 MNHEY and CDR2 SMNVEV (reference sequence). This CDR3 region has 18 residues. V gave up 5 bases and J gave up 3 bases; unmatched junction bases: 14. The DNA of the CDR3 is TGTGCCAGCAGTCCAGGACAGGGGATCCCAAAAAACTACAATGAGCAGTTCTTC. This codes for CASSPGQGIPKNYNEQFF.

The chain joins TRBV27 to TRBJ2-7; D possibly corresponds to TRBD1 (6 bases). V gave up 5 bases and J gave up 5 bases, with 13 bases separating them. CDR1 and CDR2 (germline): MNHEY, SMNVEV (reference sequence). The length of the CDR3 is 13 residues. Here the CDR3 reads CASSPQGWDEQYF. In DNA, the CDR3 is TGTGCCAGCAGTCCACAGGGTTGGGACGAGCAGTACTTC.

This sequence joins TRBV7-6 and TRBJ2-1, with TRBD2 matching 10 bases. This CDR3 is 19 amino acids long. Germline V CDR1 and CDR2: SGHVS, FNYEAQ. The trim removed 1 base at V and 7 bases at J, leaving 16 bases unmatched. This chain's CDR3 is CASSLVVAGGLAGVNEQFF. DNA for the CDR3: TGTGCCAGCAGCTTAGTTGTGGCCGGAGGGCTAGCGGGAGTTAATGAGCAGTTCTTC.

In its sample, this clone was seen once. The V call is TRBV18, the J call TRBJ1-2; 9 nucleotides align to TRBD1. CDR1 and CDR2 from the germline V gene are KGHSH and LQKENI. This CDR3 spans 19 amino acids. The V and J ends lost 4 bases and 4 bases, in that order; junction bases with no gene match: 19. The CDR3 region has the DNA TGTGCCAGCTCACTACGACCGGGACAGGGTAAAGGGGAGGCCTATGGCTACACCTTC. Its protein is CASSLRPGQGKGEAYGYTF.

The chain combines TRBV7-2 with TRBJ2-7; D uncertain. The CDR3 contains 11 residues. V shed 1 base and J shed 9 bases, with 7 bases lying between them. Germline V CDR1 and CDR2: SGHTA, FQGNSA. The CDR3 spells CASSLVSGQYF. The DNA of the CDR3 is TGTGCCAGCAGCTTAGTATCAGGGCAGTACTTC.

This clone showed up just once. The V gene is TRBV9, the J gene TRBJ1-3; 8 positions agree with TRBD1. In germline, CDR1 is SGDLS, CDR2 YYNGEE. After removal of 3 bases from V and 4 bases from J, the junction contained 6 bases not matched to a gene. The CDR3 runs 15 residues. The CDR3 loop reads CASSDRTGPGNTIYF. The CDR3 DNA follows: TGTGCCAGCAGCGATAGGACAGGGCCCGGAAACACCATATATTTT. Based on the CDR3 plus reference TRBV9 and TRBJ1-3, the full variable domain is DSGVTQTPKHLITATGQRVTLRCSPRSGDLSVYWYQQSLDQGLQFLIQYYNGEERAKGNILERFSAQQFPDLHSELNLSSLELGDSALYFCASSDRTGPGNTIYFGEGSWLTVV.

The rearrangement uses TRBV18 and TRBJ1-4, with TRBD1 identical over 9 bases. The ends lost 6 bases at V and 8 bases at J; junction bases unmatched: 10. This CDR3 is 15 amino acids long. Germline CDR1 KGHSH, CDR2 LQKENI. The CDR3 bases are TGTGCCAGCTCCTTGACGGTACAGGGGGCGGAAAAACTGTTTTTT. Translation gives CASSLTVQGAEKLFF. Together with reference TRBV18 and TRBJ1-4, the CDR3 gives the full variable domain: NAGVMQNPRHLVRRRGQEARLRCSPMKGHSHVYWYRQLPEEGLKFMVYLQKENIIDESGMPKERFSAEFPKEGPSILRIQQVVRGDSAAYFCASSLTVQGAEKLFFGSGTQLSVL.

The gene calls are TRBV11-1 and TRBJ1-1, with D uncertain. V lost 0 bases and J lost 0, with 8 bases in between. Germline loops: CDR1 SGHAT, CDR2 FQDESV (reference sequence). The CDR3 totals 15 residues. Here the CDR3 DNA reads TGTGCCAGCAGCTTAGCACCGGTGATGAACACTGAAGCTTTCTTT. Its protein product is CASSLAPVMNTEAFF. Based on the CDR3 plus reference TRBV11-1 and TRBJ1-1, the full variable domain is EAEVAQSPRYKITEKSQAVAFWCDPISGHATLYWYRQILGQGPELLVQFQDESVVDDSQLPKDRFSAERLKGVDSTLKIQPAELGDSAMYLCASSLAPVMNTEAFFGQGTRLTVV.

This clone was observed a single time. This chain uses TRBV7-3 with TRBJ1-2; perhaps TRBD1 as D (5 bases). This CDR3 spans 12 amino acids. Per germline, CDR1 SGHTA and CDR2 FQGTGA. V lost 5 bases, J lost 8 bases, and 12 bases lay in between. The chain's CDR3 is CASSPPRGGYTF. The CDR3 DNA is TGTGCCAGCAGCCCACCTCGGGGGGGCTACACCTTC.